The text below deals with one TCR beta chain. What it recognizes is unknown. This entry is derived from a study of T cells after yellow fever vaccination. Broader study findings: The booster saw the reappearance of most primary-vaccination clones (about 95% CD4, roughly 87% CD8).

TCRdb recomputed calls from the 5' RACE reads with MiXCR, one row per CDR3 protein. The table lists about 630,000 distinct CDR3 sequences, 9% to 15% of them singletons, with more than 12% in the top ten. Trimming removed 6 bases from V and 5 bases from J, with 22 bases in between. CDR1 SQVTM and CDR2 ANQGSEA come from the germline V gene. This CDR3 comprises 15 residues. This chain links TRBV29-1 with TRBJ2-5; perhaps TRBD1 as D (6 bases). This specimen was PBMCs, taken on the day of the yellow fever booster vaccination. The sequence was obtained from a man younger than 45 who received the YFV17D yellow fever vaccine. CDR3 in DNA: TGCAGCGTCCGATTCGCAACAGGGACCATGGAGACCCAGTACTTC. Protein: CSVRFATGTMETQYF.